This T cell receptor (beta chain) was documented in a study of shared clonotypes between healthy human individuals. The CDR3 loop spans 13 amino acids. V shed 4 bases and J shed 1 base, with 7 bases lying between them. Germline V gives CDR1 SEHNR, CDR2 FQNEAQ (reference sequence). Clones were sequenced by immunoSEQ multiplex PCR, and TCRdb holds only the in-frame ones, with some missing. The data contain about 980,000 clones, 70% to 85% of them singletons. This clone came up a few times. The source of this sequence is a man in his late teens or twenties in good health. Specimen: memory CD4+ T cells sorted from blood. Subset specified: CD45RA-negative fraction. This chain links TRBV7-9 with TRBJ1-1; the D gene is possibly TRBD1 (5 bases). CDR3 protein: CASSSRANTEAFF. CDR3 coding DNA: TGTGCCAGCAGCTCCAGGGCGAACACTGAAGCTTTCTTT. Based on the CDR3 plus reference TRBV7-9 and TRBJ1-1, the full variable domain is DTGVSQNPRHKITKRGQNVTFRCDPISEHNRLYWYRQTLGQGPEFLTYFQNEAQLEKSRLLSDRFSAERPKGSFSTLEIQRTEQGDSAMYLCASSSRANTEAFFGQGTRLTVV.